These T cell receptor beta chains were read from a single sample in a study of blood T cell repertoires in COVID-19. Sequencing was performed with immunoSEQ multiplex PCR; in TCRdb, only in-frame clones are kept and a portion is missing. The sample has roughly 200,000 clones, 85% to 90% seen once. Source material: PBMCs or T cells enriched from blood (not recorded which). The origin of the receptors is a woman in her 30s with acute COVID-19. The CDR3 runs from the conserved cysteine through the conserved F or W. A D gene is named only where the DNA matches it firmly. Not all rows give a size; the values are once, few, many and, for expanded clones, a class.

TRBJ1-6,TRBV27,-,-,TGTGCCAGCAGTTTATTGGGGGCGGGAGGATCACCCCTCCACTTT,CASSLLGAGGSPLHF
TRBJ2-2,TRBV7-9,-,-,TGTGCCAGCAGCCCCCCCGGCAGGTGGGAGACCGGGGAGCTGTTTTTT,CASSPPGRWETGELFF
TRBJ2-5,TRBV25-1,-,-,TGTGCCAGCAGTGAAAGGGGAGGAGGTGAGACCCAGTACTTC,CASSERGGGETQYF
TRBJ1-4,TRBV18,-,-,TGTGCCAGCTCAATGTCGACAGGTGTTGAAGAAAAACTGTTTTTT,CASSMSTGVEEKLFF
TRBJ2-5,TRBV30,-,TRBD1,TGTGCCTGGAACCAGGGGGCCGGGGAGACCCAGTACTTC,CAWNQGAGETQYF
TRBJ1-3,TRBV2,-,-,TGTGCCAGCAAGGGTGCCGACTACTCTGGAAACACCATATATTTT,CASKGADYSGNTIYF
TRBJ1-4,TRBV6-5,-,-,TGTGCCAGCAGTTACTCGACCGGGACACGGAATGAAAAACTGTTTTTT,CASSYSTGTRNEKLFF
TRBJ2-3,TRBV12-5,once,-,TGTGCTAGTGGTTTCGGTCTTAACACAGATACGCAGTATTTT,CASGFGLNTDTQYF
TRBJ2-3,TRBV27,-,TRBD2,TGTGCCAGCACCCCTACGACTAGCGACCTCACAGATACGCAGTATTTT,CASTPTTSDLTDTQYF
TRBJ1-2,TRBV11-2,few,TRBD1,TGTGCCAGCAGCTCGACAGGGACAAACTATGGCTACACCTTC,CASSSTGTNYGYTF
TRBJ1-4,TRBV28,-,-,TGTGCCAGCACCCGACCTCACCAGGTTCTAGAAAAACTGTTTTTT,CASTRPHQVLEKLFF
TRBJ2-3,TRBV27,-,TRBD1,TGTGCCAGCAGTTTATGGGGGACAGGGGGCGCAGATACGCAGTATTTT,CASSLWGTGGADTQYF
TRBJ2-2,TRBV5-1,-,-,TGCGCCAGCAGCTTTACCGGGGAGACCGGGGAGCTGTTTTTT,CASSFTGETGELFF
TRBJ1-5,TRBV28,-,TRBD1,TGTGCCAGCAGTTTCGGGGACAGGTACAATCAGCCCCAGCATTTT,CASSFGDRYNQPQHF
TRBJ1-5,TRBV2,-,-,TGTGCCAGCAGTGCGCTATCTGGAGGCAATCAGCCCCAGCATTTT,CASSALSGGNQPQHF
TRBJ1-5,TRBV5-6,-,-,TGTGCCAGCAGCTTCTATGACAGTCCCAATCAGCCCCAGCATTTT,CASSFYDSPNQPQHF
TRBJ1-2,TRBV30,-,-,TGTGCTATAGTTGCGGCCTGGAGGGATGGCTACACCTTC,CAIVAAWRDGYTF
TRBJ1-1,TRBV30,-,TRBD1,TGTGCCTGGAGTCTCCGGACAGGGCGGACTGAAGCTTTCTTT,CAWSLRTGRTEAFF
TRBJ1-1,TRBV18,-,-,TGTGCCAGCTCACGATCCCAGGGCAATACTAACACTGAAGCTTTCTTT,CASSRSQGNTNTEAFF
TRBJ2-1,TRBV10-1,-,TRBD2,TGCGCCAGCAGTACTAGCGGGGGGGCTTTCCATGAGCAGTTCTTC,CASSTSGGAFHEQFF
TRBJ2-7,TRBV9,-,-,TGTGCCAGCAGCGCCACTCCGGGGAACTACGAGCAGTACTTC,CASSATPGNYEQYF
TRBJ2-1,TRBV4-1,-,TRBD2,TGCGCCAGCAGCCAAGGGCCGGGAGGCTACAATGAGCAGTTCTTC,CASSQGPGGYNEQFF
TRBJ1-3,TRBV7-2,-,-,TGTGCCAGCAGCGGCGGCCGTGGAAACACCATATATTTT,CASSGGRGNTIYF